This record concerns one TCR beta chain sequence. As handled by the study authors: Counts of nucleated cells, estimated from reference gene primer amplification, were obtained. TCRdb keeps only in-frame clones here, not all; method: immunoSEQ multiplex PCR. V and J calls and clone size come straight from that table; D and trimming were deduced from the DNA. Of approximately 100,000 clones in the sample, less than 85% were seen once. The CDR3 length is 15 residues. Trimming removed 4 bases from V and 0 bases from J; junction bases left unmatched: 5. Per germline, CDR1 MNHEY and CDR2 SMNVEV (reference sequence). These data belong to a study of blood T cell repertoires in COVID-19. On the study more broadly: From the United States, Italy and Spain came samples of acute and convalescent COVID-19. Nucleic acid was either cDNA or gDNA, and it came from T cells, B-cell-depleted T cells, or PBMCs.

Sequences were obtained from peripheral blood. This sequence joins TRBV27 and TRBJ2-7, with 8 bases matching TRBD2. The TCR originated in an older man with acute or convalescent COVID-19. For the CDR3, the DNA is TGTGCCAGCAGTTCCCGGGGGGGGAGCTCCTACGAGCAGTACTTC. Its protein is CASSSRGGSSYEQYF.